This T cell receptor beta chain was obtained from a study of early T cells in non-severe SARS-CoV-2 infection. Overall study: RNA in bulk from unsorted whole blood was sequenced, and chains were unpaired. Findings of the study overall: VDJdb matching skewed toward anti-spike CD8 responses, missing private and CD4 specificities.

Each cDNA molecule carried a unique molecular identifier. TCRdb processed the 5' RACE reads anew with MiXCR; each CDR3 protein has one entry. The sample includes 60,000 or so distinct CDR3 sequences, roughly 12% seen only once; the top ten take 2.9%. Germline CDR1 is LNHNV and CDR2 is YYDKDF (reference sequence). The CDR3 contains 14 residues. V lost 0 bases to trimming and J lost 2 bases, with 6 bases between them. Many counts were recorded for this clonotype. Its antigen is not identified. The receptor was derived from an adult who was a healthcare worker with PCR-confirmed SARS-CoV-2 infection or an uninfected control (not recorded which). The sequenced sample was whole blood. The rearrangement uses TRBV15 and TRBJ2-3; D not certain. CDR3: CATSRDNPTDTQYF. As DNA, the CDR3 is TGTGCCACCAGCAGAGACAATCCCACAGATACGCAGTATTTT.